These T cell receptor beta chains were read from a single sample in a study of shared T cell receptors in the human thymus. Assay used: immunoSEQ multiplex PCR; TCRdb lists only in-frame clones, some missing. The sample holds roughly 500,000 clones, roughly 74% seen once. These data were likewise used in another study, on human thymus T cells.

The source material was thymocytes. The receptor source for this set is a boy younger than two with a congenital heart defect. CDR3s include the opening cysteine and the closing phenylalanine or tryptophan. The D gene is left open where the match is weak. The size entry is marked missing in some rows and otherwise reads once, few, many or a size class.

clone size	D gene	J gene	V gene	CDR3 protein	CDR3 DNA
NA	NA	TRBJ2-5	TRBV4-1	CASSQEVGGWTDLQETQYF	TGCGCCAGCAGCCAAGAGGTCGGGGGGTGGACAGACCTTCAAGAGACCCAGTACTTC
NA	TRBD1	TRBJ1-2	TRBV28	CASSLSFRAPPQGCHGYTF	TGTGCCAGCAGTTTATCGTTTAGGGCCCCTCCACAGGGGTGCCATGGCTACACCTTC
NA	NA	TRBJ2-2	TRBV7-3	CASRLDGTPNTGELFF	TGTGCCAGCAGGTTGGACGGGACACCGAACACCGGGGAGCTGTTTTTT
once	TRBD2	TRBJ2-1	TRBV27	CASSRTSEESDEQFF	TGTGCCAGCAGCCGGACTAGCGAAGAAAGCGATGAGCAGTTCTTC
few	NA	TRBJ2-2	TRBV9	CASSTRAAHPGGELFF	TGTGCCAGCAGCACCCGAGCCGCTCACCCGGGCGGGGAGCTGTTTTTT
NA	NA	TRBJ2-1	TRBV4-1	CASSQRSALAKAPLNEQFF	TGCGCCAGCAGCCAAAGAAGCGCCTTAGCCAAAGCCCCTCTCAATGAGCAGTTCTTC
NA	TRBD2	TRBJ2-1	TRBV5-1	CASSLEGTSGFSYNEQFF	TGCGCCAGCAGCTTGGAAGGGACTAGCGGGTTCTCCTACAATGAGCAGTTCTTC
NA	NA	TRBJ1-2	TRBV11-2	CASSFQGTGGYTF	TGTGCCAGCAGCTTTCAGGGGACGGGAGGCTACACCTTC
NA	TRBD2	TRBJ2-7	TRBV7-2	CASSPRGLAGAYEQYF	TGTGCCAGCAGCCCCAGAGGCCTAGCGGGCGCCTACGAGCAGTACTTC
few	TRBD1	TRBJ1-5	TRBV6-5	CATSTGENQPQHF	TGTGCCACCTCGACAGGGGAGAATCAGCCCCAGCATTTT
NA	TRBD1	TRBJ2-7	TRBV5-8	CASSFGTGYYEQYF	TGTGCCAGCAGCTTCGGGACAGGTTACTACGAGCAGTACTTC
NA	TRBD2	TRBJ2-1	TRBV11-3	CASPRSGGYNEQFF	TGTGCCAGCCCGCGGAGCGGGGGTTACAATGAGCAGTTCTTC
NA	NA	TRBJ2-1	TRBV4-3	CASSQPTNPPYNEQFF	TGCGCCAGCAGCCAACCGACTAATCCCCCCTACAATGAGCAGTTCTTC
NA	NA	TRBJ2-6	TRBV7-8	CASSFSTVPIGANVLTF	TGTGCCAGCAGCTTTAGTACAGTTCCTATTGGGGCCAACGTCCTGACTTTC